Reported below is one T cell receptor (beta chain). Its cognate antigen is unknown. The data originate from a study of cytomegalovirus exposure and HLA in healthy donors. General study points: Some V segments, including TRBV6-2 and TRBV6-3, were excluded as indistinguishable. The study listed some 160 cytomegalovirus-associated TCR beta chains. Productive status was seen about 87% or about 30% of the time for most TCR beta V segments in an earlier analysis.

CDR3 size: 13 residues. The junction had 2 bases not matched to a gene; V was cut back by 4 bases and J by 2 bases. Germline V lookup: CDR1 SGHRS, CDR2 YFSETQ. The primer mix had 60 Vbeta and 13 Jbeta primers. TCRdb's table, derived via immunoSEQ multiplex PCR, lists solely in-frame clones and lacks some. The data hold 150,000 to 250,000 clones, with 70% to 85% observed a single time. Source material: PBMCs. The sequence derives from a boy aged 2 to 10 in good health and CMV-seronegative. The rearrangement joins TRBV5-1 to TRBJ2-5, with 7 bases fitting TRBD2. CDR3 sequence (DNA): TGCGCCAGCAGCCGGGACTATCAAGAGACCCAGTACTTC. As protein: CASSRDYQETQYF.